A selection of T cell receptor beta chains follows, all from one sample in a study of cytomegalovirus exposure and HLA in healthy donors. Clones were read by immunoSEQ multiplex PCR, and TCRdb kept only the in-frame ones, dropping some. This table lists 40,000 to 60,000 clones. Input material: PBMCs. Receptors originate from a male donor in good health and CMV-seropositive. The CDR3 runs from the conserved cysteine through the conserved F or W. D genes are given only for firm matches.

J: TRBJ2-1
D: TRBD2
V: TRBV13
DNA: TGTGCCAGCAGCTTCTCCGGACTAGCGGGGGACAATGAGCAGTTCTTC
CDR3: CASSFSGLAGDNEQFF

J: TRBJ2-7
D: TRBD1
V: TRBV5-1
DNA: TGCGCCAGCAGACAGGGGTTTTTCGACGAGCAGTACTTC
CDR3: CASRQGFFDEQYF

J: TRBJ2-1
D: TRBD1
V: TRBV28
DNA: TGTGCCAGCCTACAGGGGTCCTACAATGAGCAGTTCTTC
CDR3: CASLQGSYNEQFF

J: TRBJ1-2
D: -
V: TRBV5-4
DNA: TGTGCCAGCAGCTTGGTAGGGGATGGCTACACCTTC
CDR3: CASSLVGDGYTF

J: TRBJ2-2
D: -
V: TRBV18
DNA: TGTGCCAGCTCACCACCAGGAGACACCGGGGAGCTGTTTTTT
CDR3: CASSPPGDTGELFF

J: TRBJ2-1
D: TRBD1
V: TRBV4-1
DNA: TGCGCCAGCAGCCAAGGGGGGACAGGGGGCGACGAGCAGTTCTTC
CDR3: CASSQGGTGGDEQFF

J: TRBJ2-1
D: TRBD1
V: TRBV27
DNA: TGTGCCAGCGGGCTGGGGACAGGAGCCTACAATGAGCAGTTCTTC
CDR3: CASGLGTGAYNEQFF

J: TRBJ2-7
D: TRBD1
V: TRBV27
DNA: TGTGCCAGCAGTTTATCGAGGAGGGGACAGGCCGACTACGAGCAGTACTTC
CDR3: CASSLSRRGQADYEQYF

J: TRBJ1-2
D: TRBD1
V: TRBV5-1
DNA: TGCGCCAGCAGCAAACACAGGGGGTGGTATGGCTACACCTTC
CDR3: CASSKHRGWYGYTF

J: TRBJ2-5
D: TRBD1
V: TRBV9
DNA: TGTGCCAGCAGCCTCGGGACAGGTCGGATTAGAGTGGAGACCCAGTACTTC
CDR3: CASSLGTGRIRVETQYF

J: TRBJ1-3
D: TRBD1
V: TRBV28
DNA: TGTGCCAGCAGGAGGACAGGGGTAGGGGGAAACACCATATATTTT
CDR3: CASRRTGVGGNTIYF

J: TRBJ2-1
D: TRBD2
V: TRBV14
DNA: TGTGCCAGCAGCATGCGGGGGGCAGGAAATGAGCAGTTCTTC
CDR3: CASSMRGAGNEQFF

J: TRBJ2-1
D: -
V: TRBV4-3
DNA: TGCGCCAGCAGCCCGGCGGGTCCCTACAATGAGCAGTTCTTC
CDR3: CASSPAGPYNEQFF

J: TRBJ2-3
D: -
V: TRBV7-7
DNA: TGTGCCAGCAGCTTAGGGTCGGGGGCAGATACGCAGTATTTT
CDR3: CASSLGSGADTQYF

J: TRBJ1-6
D: -
V: TRBV7-2
DNA: TGTGCCAGCAGCTTAACGTATACGGATTCACCCCTCCACTTT
CDR3: CASSLTYTDSPLHF

J: TRBJ2-7
D: -
V: TRBV28
DNA: TGTGCCAGCAGTTTCAGGGGGGTGTCCTACGAGCAGTACTTC
CDR3: CASSFRGVSYEQYF

J: TRBJ2-2
D: TRBD1
V: TRBV19
DNA: TGTGCCAGTAGCCTCGACAGGGGCGGGTCCGGGGAGCTGTTTTTT
CDR3: CASSLDRGGSGELFF

J: TRBJ2-3
D: TRBD2
V: TRBV5-1
DNA: TGCGCCAGCAGCTTGGGGACTAGCGGGGGGGCCGCCAGGGGAGATACGCAGTATTTT
CDR3: CASSLGTSGGAARGDTQYF

J: TRBJ2-1
D: -
V: TRBV7-3
DNA: TGTGCCAGCAGCGCCACTAGGGACAATGAGCAGTTCTTC
CDR3: CASSATRDNEQFF

J: TRBJ1-2
D: -
V: TRBV4-3
DNA: TGCGCCAGCAGCCAAGACGTGTTAGGGGGCTATGGCTACACCTTC
CDR3: CASSQDVLGGYGYTF

J: TRBJ1-1
D: -
V: TRBV18
DNA: TGTGCCAGCTCACTATCAGGGTGGGCTGAAGCTTTCTTT
CDR3: CASSLSGWAEAFF

J: TRBJ1-2
D: -
V: TRBV2
DNA: TGTGCCACCCGTTTTGGGGCCGAGAACTATGGCTACACCTTC
CDR3: CATRFGAENYGYTF

J: TRBJ1-1
D: -
V: TRBV4-1
DNA: TGCGCCAGCAGCCAAGCCAGGGGCCACACTGAAGCTTTCTTT
CDR3: CASSQARGHTEAFF

J: TRBJ1-1
D: -
V: TRBV4-2
DNA: TGTGCCAGCAGCCAAGATCCCCCGGGGGGCATGAACACTGAAGCTTTCTTT
CDR3: CASSQDPPGGMNTEAFF

J: TRBJ1-1
D: -
V: TRBV29-1
DNA: TGCAGCGGTACGAGGAACACTGAAGCTTTCTTT
CDR3: CSGTRNTEAFF

J: TRBJ2-3
D: TRBD2
V: TRBV11-2
DNA: TGTGCCAGCACCCCCGGGGCGGGGGGTGGGGGGGGCCCAGATACGCAGTATTTT
CDR3: CASTPGAGGGGGPDTQYF

J: TRBJ2-3
D: -
V: TRBV4-1
DNA: TGCGCCAGCAGCCAAGGGCCTAGGCCCACAGATACGCAGTATTTT
CDR3: CASSQGPRPTDTQYF

J: TRBJ1-5
D: -
V: TRBV30
DNA: TGTGCCTGGAGTATCGGGGGAGATCAGCCCCAGCATTTT
CDR3: CAWSIGGDQPQHF

J: TRBJ2-7
D: TRBD1
V: TRBV9
DNA: TGTGCCAGCAGCGTAGGACAGGGTTCCCCCGAGCAGTACTTC
CDR3: CASSVGQGSPEQYF

J: TRBJ1-2
D: -
V: TRBV28
DNA: TGTGCCAGCAGTTTGGGCCAAGTCCATGGCTACACCTTC
CDR3: CASSLGQVHGYTF

J: TRBJ2-2
D: -
V: TRBV7-3
DNA: TGTGCCAGCAGCTTAGGCGTGGGGTGGACTACCGGGGAGCTGTTTTTT
CDR3: CASSLGVGWTTGELFF